The following is a T cell receptor (beta chain) sequence with its context. The specificity of this receptor is unknown. The sample holds no much larger clone one base away, and base qualities are not on file. Receptor libraries were prepared by the immunoSEQ multiplex PCR assay. TCRdb holds this immuneACCESS table with in-frame rearrangements only. Some clones are missing; in checked studies, unresolved V genes explain under half, and the rest has no known cause. The sample profile shows roughly 2,800 clones; roughly 82% of them were found once. The top ten clonotypes cover roughly 8% of the sample. This sample was included in a study of preoperative IRX-2 immunotherapy in early breast cancer (dated by TCRdb to the late 2010s). From the cysteine through the phenylalanine, the CDR3 covers 15 amino acids. Of the read, only the CDR3 DNA is kept; its 45 bases are in frame from base 1. CDR1 and CDR2 were assigned from the germline V gene (reference sequence) as LNHDA and SQIVND. Clipping removes 7 bases from V and 9 bases from J, with 10 as the unmatched junction base count.

The treatment or condition label for this specimen denotes: preoperative locoregional IRX-2 cytokine immunotherapy. The samples were obtained from a phase Ib study in which preoperative, locoregional IRX-2 cytokine immunotherapy intended to prime immune responses was tested. Before surgery, IRX-2 was given to the donors, who were patients with early-stage breast cancer. The sample in question was tumor tissue, obtained after IRX-2 immunotherapy. The chain is assembled from TRBV19 and TRBJ2-1; 12 junctional bases match TRBD2. This TCR derives from a human donor with breast cancer. The CDR3 corresponds to CASIPPSGGAGEQFF. The DNA sequence reads TGTGCCAGTATTCCTCCTAGCGGGGGGGCCGGTGAGCAGTTCTTC. Where the CDR3 stops, the reference TRBV19 and TRBJ2-1 genes take over; the full variable domain is DGGITQSPKYLFRKEGQNVTLSCEQNLNHDAMYWYRQDPGQGLRLIYYSQIVNDFQKGDIAEGYSVSREKKESFPLTVTSAQKNPTAFYLCASIPPSGGAGEQFFGPGTRLTVL.